The present T cell receptor (beta chain) was sequenced within a study of blood T cell repertoires in COVID-19. Study summary: From the United States, Italy and Spain came samples of acute and convalescent COVID-19. PBMCs, B-cell-depleted T cells, or T cells were the source of the cDNA or gDNA that made up the material.

The table came from immunoSEQ multiplex PCR; TCRdb's copy has only in-frame clones and leaves some out. The sample consists of around 100,000 clones, roughly 92% of them appearing once. Germline CDR1 and CDR2: MDHEN and SYDVKM. The V gene end was trimmed by 10 bases and the J gene end by 7 bases; junction bases not matched to a gene: 10. The CDR3 spans 14 residues. The rearrangement links TRBV28 to TRBJ1-2; TRBD1 aligns across 12 bases. Sequenced material: peripheral blood. The TCR comes from a man between 65 and 85 years old with acute or convalescent COVID-19. In DNA form, the CDR3 reads TGTGCCACGGATGGGGACAGGGGGCGAGCTGGCTACACCTTC. Translated, it gives CATDGDRGRAGYTF.